Below are 18 T cell receptor beta chains sequenced from a single sample in a study of cytomegalovirus exposure and HLA in healthy donors. The PCR made use of 60 Vbeta and 13 Jbeta primers. Clones were read by immunoSEQ multiplex PCR, and TCRdb kept only the in-frame ones, dropping some. The table shows about 130,000 clones, with about 84% occurring only once. Source material: PBMCs. The receptors here all came from a man aged 18 to 30 in good health and CMV-seropositive.

The chain links TRBV30 to TRBJ1-1; no clear D gene. Germline-derived CDR1 and CDR2 are GTSNPN and SVGIG (reference sequence). The CDR3 runs to 12 residues. V lost 1 base and J lost 0, with 3 bases in between. For the CDR3, the DNA is TGTGCCTGGAGTGCAGTGAACACTGAAGCTTTCTTT. It yields the protein CAWSAVNTEAFF.

This clone was picked up a small number of times. The rearrangement links TRBV6-1 to TRBJ2-5, with D possibly being TRBD1 (6 bases). The V gene's germline CDR1 is MNHNS and CDR2 SASEGT. V lost 3 bases and J 7 bases, leaving 21 bases between the germline ends. The CDR3 has 16 amino acids. CDR3 in DNA: TGTGCCAGCAGTGACCACAGGGCCCGACGGGTATCGACCCAGTACTTC. Translating it yields CASSDHRARRVSTQYF.

The CDR3 loop reads CATSGQSYNEQFF. For the CDR3, the DNA is TGTGCCACCTCGGGACAGTCCTACAATGAGCAGTTCTTC. The J gene is TRBJ2-1, the V gene TRBV18; 7 bases fit TRBD1. Germline V gene data show CDR1 as KGHSH and CDR2 as LQKENI. The V segment lost 10 bases and the J segment 1 base; nucleotides outside the gene matches: 4. This CDR3 is 13 amino acids long.

The chain employs TRBV5-6 and TRBJ1-6, with D perhaps TRBD1 (5 bases). The V gene's germline CDR1 is SGHDT and CDR2 YYEEEE. This CDR3 is built from 14 residues. Trimming left V 2 bases short and J 9 bases short, with 12 bases between. CDR3 nucleotide sequence: TGTGCCAGCAGCTTTGGCCAGGGCTCTTCACCCCTCCACTTT. Translating it yields CASSFGQGSSPLHF.

The CDR3, as DNA: TGCGCCAGCAGTCCCGGGACGGGGGCCTACGAGCAGTACTTC. It translates to CASSPGTGAYEQYF. The rearrangement links TRBV4-3 to TRBJ2-7, with a tentative D call TRBD2 (6 bases). The CDR3 has 14 residues. The germline V gene has CDR1 LGHNA and CDR2 YSLEER. The V and J ends lost 6 bases and 2 bases respectively, with 14 bases between them.

This chain connects TRBV5-5 to TRBJ1-1, with 9 bases identical to TRBD1. Germline lookup yields CDR1 SGHKS and CDR2 YYEKEE (reference sequence). Trimming cost V 0 bases and J 1 base; bases outside gene matches: 7. The CDR3 covers 17 residues. CDR3 bases: TGTGCCAGCAGCTTGGCCCAACAGACAGGGGGGAACACTGAAGCTTTCTTT. As protein: CASSLAQQTGGNTEAFF.

This clone was picked up one time. The chain links TRBV7-9 to TRBJ1-2, with D tentatively TRBD1 (5 bases). There are 16 residues in the CDR3. In germline, CDR1 is SEHNR, CDR2 FQNEAQ (reference sequence). Trimming removed 2 bases at V and 2 bases at J, with 15 bases between. The CDR3 DNA reads TGTGCCAGCAGCTTACTTGGGCAGACAGAAAACTATGGCTACACCTTC. This sequence encodes CASSLLGQTENYGYTF.

The genes are TRBV4-1 and TRBJ2-7; TRBD2 is a possible D gene (6 bases). In germline, CDR1 is MGHRA, CDR2 YSYEKL. This CDR3 is built from 13 residues. The germline V and J ends were trimmed by 4 bases and 3 bases, with 10 bases remaining between them. The CDR3 spells CASSPPEGYEQYF. CDR3 in DNA: TGCGCCAGCAGCCCCCCGGAGGGCTACGAGCAGTACTTC.

The chain recombines TRBV7-8 with TRBJ2-5; TRBD2 aligns across 10 bases. Germline CDR1 reads SGHVS; CDR2 reads FQNEAQ. The trim removed 3 bases at V and 3 bases at J, leaving 4 bases unmatched. This CDR3 spans 15 amino acids. The CDR3 region is CASSLNLAGEETQYF. For the CDR3, the DNA is TGTGCCAGCAGCTTGAATCTAGCGGGAGAAGAGACCCAGTACTTC.

There are a few counts of this clone. This sequence joins TRBV4-3 and TRBJ2-7, with D perhaps TRBD2 (6 bases). Germline CDR1 reads LGHNA; CDR2 reads YSLEER. This CDR3 comprises 14 residues. Trimming cost V 1 base and J 4 bases, with 11 bases left between them. CDR3 coding DNA: TGCGCCAGCAGCCAAGGGGTTAGCGGTTACGAGCAGTACTTC. It is translated as CASSQGVSGYEQYF.

The rearrangement links TRBV5-6 to TRBJ2-3, with TRBD1 matching 7 bases. J gave up 3 bases and V 4 bases, and 8 bases lay outside the gene matches. The CDR3 length is 15 residues. Germline loops: CDR1 SGHDT, CDR2 YYEEEE. The CDR3 nucleotides are TGTGCCAGCAGCCAACAGGGGTTGGGGACAGATACGCAGTATTTT. Residues: CASSQQGLGTDTQYF.

The chain employs TRBV6-5 and TRBJ2-3, with 9 bases aligning to TRBD2. CDR1 and CDR2 from the germline V gene are MNHEY and SVGAGI. Germline trimming cut 4 bases from V and 5 bases from J; bases unmatched to any gene: 1. The CDR3 spans 13 residues. The CDR3 nucleotides read TGTGCCAGCAGTTGGACTAGCGAAGATACGCAGTATTTT. As protein: CASSWTSEDTQYF.

This chain joins TRBV19 and TRBJ1-3; possibly TRBD1 for D (5 bases). V was shortened by 8 bases and J by 1 base, with 6 bases between the two germline ends. The CDR3 runs to 12 residues. CDR1 and CDR2 from the germline V gene are LNHDA and SQIVND (reference sequence). The DNA for the CDR3 is TGTGCCAGTGCAGGGTCTGGAAACACCATATATTTT. Translated: CASAGSGNTIYF.

The chain employs TRBV7-8 and TRBJ2-6; D perhaps matches TRBD1 (6 bases). This CDR3 has 15 residues. Germline V CDR1 and CDR2: SGHVS, FQNEAQ. V was cut by 4 bases and J by 4 bases, with 11 bases left in between. In DNA form, the CDR3 reads TGTGCCAGCAGCTCTCAGGGGTTCGGGGCCAACGTCCTGACTTTC. It codes for CASSSQGFGANVLTF.

The genes are TRBV11-2 and TRBJ2-5, with D uncertain. V dropped 5 bases and J dropped 5 bases, with 12 bases sitting between them. CDR1 and CDR2 from the germline V gene are SGHAT and FQNNGV. The CDR3 has 13 amino acids. The DNA for the CDR3 is TGTGCCAGCAGCACCTGGGCTGGGGAGACCCAGTACTTC. As protein: CASSTWAGETQYF.

Of note for this clone: This specimen includes other DNA sequences encoding the same CDR3. The chain employs TRBV6-1 and TRBJ2-7, with 7 bases fitting TRBD1. J lost 3 bases, V lost 6 bases, and 5 bases had no gene match. The CDR3 spans 13 residues. Germline CDR1 and CDR2: MNHNS and SASEGT. CDR3 DNA: TGTGCCAGCAGCGCCTCAGGGGGCTACGAGCAGTACTTC. Protein: CASSASGGYEQYF.

The CDR3 loop reads CAWSSGKRHNSPLHF. The CDR3 region has the DNA TGTGCCTGGAGTTCAGGGAAAAGGCATAATTCACCCCTCCACTTT. V and J are TRBV30 and TRBJ1-6, with D perhaps TRBD1 (5 bases). The germline gives CDR1 GTSNPN, CDR2 SVGIG (reference sequence). Deletions cut 2 bases from V and 5 bases from J, with 13 bases between. The CDR3 extends over 15 amino acids.

V is TRBV10-1 and J is TRBJ2-7; D perhaps matches TRBD1 (5 bases). Germline CDR1 and CDR2: WNHNN and SYGVQD (reference sequence). V gave up 8 bases and J gave up 3 bases, with 11 bases separating them. The CDR3 loop spans 12 amino acids. CDR3 loop: CASGQDSYEQYF. The DNA for the CDR3 is TGCGCCAGCGGACAAGACAGCTACGAGCAGTACTTC.